The 15 T cell receptor beta chains below were found in one sample sequenced in a study of cytomegalovirus exposure and HLA in healthy donors. It was with 60 Vbeta and 13 Jbeta primers that the PCR ran. TCRdb's copy holds only in-frame clones and misses some; the assay was immunoSEQ multiplex PCR. The table includes 70,000 to 85,000 clones, approximately 74% detected once. Material: PBMCs. These receptors all come from a man between 40 and 49 years old in good health and CMV-seropositive.

The rearrangement links TRBV19 to TRBJ2-1, with 8 positions matching TRBD2. CDR1 and CDR2 from the germline V gene are LNHDA and SQIVND (reference sequence). The CDR3 totals 16 residues. Trimming took 0 bases from V and 7 from J; bases not matched to a gene: 8. The CDR3 loop reads CASSIEGSGARNEQFF. CDR3 in DNA: TGTGCCAGTAGTATAGAAGGTAGCGGGGCGAGGAATGAGCAGTTCTTC. Supplemented by reference TRBV19 and TRBJ2-1, the full variable domain reads DGGITQSPKYLFRKEGQNVTLSCEQNLNHDAMYWYRQDPGQGLRLIYYSQIVNDFQKGDIAEGYSVSREKKESFPLTVTSAQKNPTAFYLCASSIEGSGARNEQFFGPGTRLTVL.

The CDR3 nucleotides are TGTGCCAGCAGGTTTTGCGGGGAGTATTCACCCCTCCACTTT. Protein product: CASRFCGEYSPLHF. The rearrangement uses TRBV12-1 and TRBJ1-6. TRBV12-1 has pseudogene status. This CDR3 spans 14 amino acids.

This clone turned up a few times. The CDR3 spells CASSSAARETQYF. The CDR3 bases are TGTGCCAGCAGCTCCGCGGCTCGAGAGACCCAGTACTTC. This chain connects TRBV7-2 to TRBJ2-5; D is unresolved. Germline V gene lookup returns CDR1 SGHTA and CDR2 FQGNSA. This CDR3 is 13 amino acids long. Trimming pared 4 bases from V and 4 bases from J, leaving 10 bases between.

A single count supports this clone. The rearrangement links TRBV5-1 to TRBJ2-1, with a possible D match to TRBD2 (6 bases). The CDR3 is 14 residues long. Trimming cost V 5 bases and J 8 bases, with 17 bases left between them. Germline lookup yields CDR1 SGHRS and CDR2 YFSETQ. CDR3 loop: CASSFGGSGDEQFF. In nucleotides, the CDR3 is TGCGCCAGCAGTTTTGGGGGGTCAGGCGATGAGCAGTTCTTC.

V is TRBV28 and J is TRBJ2-5; 10 positions match TRBD2. Germline CDR1 reads MDHEN; CDR2 reads SYDVKM. The V gene end was trimmed by 2 bases and the J gene end by 3 bases; junction bases not matched to a gene: 6. This CDR3 has 16 residues. Here the CDR3 reads CASSLPNSGRKETQYF. The CDR3 coding sequence is TGTGCCAGCAGTTTACCAAATAGCGGGAGGAAAGAGACCCAGTACTTC.

The chain is built from TRBV5-1 and TRBJ2-5, with 15 bases aligning to TRBD2. The J segment lost 0 bases and the V segment lost 3 bases, leaving 3 bases of the junction unmatched. This CDR3 comprises 17 residues. CDR1 is SGHRS and CDR2 is YFSETQ in the germline V gene. CDR3 coding DNA: TGCGCCAGCAGCTCCGGGACTAGCGGGGGGTACCAAGAGACCCAGTACTTC. Its translation is CASSSGTSGGYQETQYF.

The chain has TRBV5-6 and TRBJ2-1; 10 bases align to TRBD2. This CDR3 region has 18 residues. Germline V gives CDR1 SGHDT, CDR2 YYEEEE. Losses at the gene ends were 2 bases for V and 7 bases for J; bases not matched to a gene: 15. The CDR3 nucleotides are TGTGCCAGCAGCTTCAGCGGGAGGGGCCCGGCCGGAGTGAATGAGCAGTTCTTC. This sequence encodes CASSFSGRGPAGVNEQFF.

The CDR3 nucleotides are TGTGCCAGCAGCCAGACAGGCTCCTATGGCTACACCTTC. This sequence encodes CASSQTGSYGYTF. The chain couples TRBV7-8 to TRBJ1-2; a weak D match, TRBD1 (6 bases). The CDR3 covers 13 residues. V lost 5 bases to trimming and J lost 4 bases, with 11 bases between them. The germline gives CDR1 SGHVS, CDR2 FQNEAQ.

This clone is a singleton in its sample. The chain couples TRBV27 to TRBJ1-4; 9 bases are a match to TRBD1. The CDR3 is 15 residues long. V lost 5 bases to trimming and J lost 7 bases; unmatched junction nucleotides: 8. The germline V gene encodes CDR1 MNHEY and CDR2 SMNVEV (reference sequence). CDR3 residues: CASSPGTGWVEKLFF. For the CDR3, the DNA is TGTGCCAGCAGTCCCGGGACAGGGTGGGTTGAAAAACTGTTTTTT.

The rearrangement uses TRBV7-8 and TRBJ2-6; D may be TRBD1 (5 bases). This CDR3 spans 14 amino acids. CDR1 and CDR2 (germline): SGHVS, FQNEAQ. V was shortened by 6 bases and J by 0 bases, with 6 bases between the two germline ends. The CDR3 nucleotides read TGTGCCAGCAGTCAGGGCTCTGGGGCCAACGTCCTGACTTTC. Protein product: CASSQGSGANVLTF.

This rearrangement joins TRBV27 to TRBJ2-7, with 7 positions matching TRBD1. Germline loops: CDR1 MNHEY, CDR2 SMNVEV (reference sequence). After removal of 3 bases from V and 5 bases from J, the junction contained 16 bases not matched to a gene. This CDR3 is 17 amino acids long. As DNA, the CDR3 is TGTGCCAGCAGTTTGCCGCCCTCGACAGGGATAGGCCACGAGCAGTACTTC. This sequence encodes CASSLPPSTGIGHEQYF.

The V and J genes are TRBV7-3 and TRBJ2-5; no clear D gene. The CDR3 totals 15 residues. Germline V gene lookup returns CDR1 SGHTA and CDR2 FQGTGA. V dropped 5 bases and J dropped 1 base, with 14 bases sitting between them. The CDR3 coding sequence is TGTGCCAGCAGCCCCCTTGGTAGTGCCCAAGAGACCCAGTACTTC. Protein: CASSPLGSAQETQYF.

This clone was counted once. The J gene is TRBJ2-3, the V gene TRBV16; D is uncertain. The V end lost 1 base, the J end lost 6 bases, and 5 bases lay between the germline ends. Germline CDR1 and CDR2: KGHSY and FQNENV. This CDR3 region has 12 residues. The CDR3 region has the DNA TGTGCCAGCAGCCAATTCAGGGATACGCAGTATTTT. Residues: CASSQFRDTQYF.

This chain connects TRBV7-2 to TRBJ2-5; possibly TRBD1 for D (6 bases). V was shortened by 5 bases and J by 3 bases, with 22 bases between the two germline ends. The CDR3 contains 17 residues. CDR1 and CDR2 from the germline V gene are SGHTA and FQGNSA. In DNA, the CDR3 is TGTGCCAGCAGCGCTTCGAACAACAGGGCTCCGGAAGAGACCCAGTACTTC. Amino acids: CASSASNNRAPEETQYF.

This chain joins TRBV28 and TRBJ2-5, with 12 positions matching TRBD1. V lost 3 bases and J lost 1; bases outside the gene matches: 6. Germline-derived CDR1 and CDR2 are MDHEN and SYDVKM. The CDR3 has 17 residues. The CDR3 region has the DNA TGTGCCAGCAGTTTGGGGACAGGGGGCGCGAGCCAAGAGACCCAGTACTTC. This translates into CASSLGTGGASQETQYF.